This record concerns one T cell receptor (beta chain) sequence. Its specificity is not known. The sample has other DNA sequences that encode this CDR3 too. The PCR was carried out with 60 Vbeta primers and 13 Jbeta primers. Produced via immunoSEQ multiplex PCR; TCRdb's table is partial and in-frame only. The ten most abundant clones cover 0.96% of a sample with about 140,000 clones. This specimen belongs to a study of cytomegalovirus exposure and HLA in healthy donors. Study conclusions and caveats: Because they were indistinguishable, some V segments, including TRBV6-2 and TRBV6-3, were excluded. Reports state that TCR beta sequences accurately predicted most subjects' HLA-A and HLA-B alleles. A later analysis found common viral pathogens apparently linked to several of the most significant clusters.

The CDR3 extends over 18 amino acids. Trimming took 3 bases from V and 9 from J; bases not matched to a gene: 17. Per the germline V gene, CDR1 is SGHRS and CDR2 is YFSETQ. This clonotype originated in a male donor in good health and CMV-seronegative. Sequences were obtained from PBMCs. The J gene is TRBJ1-6, the V gene TRBV5-1, with TRBD1 matching over 8 bases. The CDR3 is CASSYYGQGSSLGSPLHF. The CDR3 bases are TGCGCCAGCAGCTACTACGGACAGGGCTCAAGCTTAGGTTCACCCCTCCACTTT.